The 13 T cell receptor beta chains in this list originate from one sample, sequenced in a study of blood T cell repertoires in COVID-19. Assay: immunoSEQ multiplex PCR; the TCRdb copy retains only in-frame clones and omits some. Of some 270,000 clones listed, 70% to 90% are singletons. Sequencing input: peripheral blood. Source of these receptors: a woman in her 70s with acute or convalescent COVID-19.

The chain carries TRBV11-2 and TRBJ1-4, with D unclear. The CDR3 totals 13 residues. Germline CDR1 reads SGHAT; CDR2 reads FQNNGV. V gave up 5 bases and J gave up 15 bases, with 19 bases separating them. CDR3 amino acids: CASSVRQATAVFF. Written as DNA, the CDR3 is TGTGCCAGCAGCGTCCGGCAGGCTACTGCCGTGTTTTTT.

The chain recombines TRBV10-1 with TRBJ1-1, with D perhaps matching TRBD1 (5 bases). V was cut by 0 bases and J by 8 bases, with 10 bases left in between. The CDR3 runs 13 residues. Germline loops: CDR1 WNHNN, CDR2 SYGVQD (reference sequence). In DNA form, the CDR3 reads TGCGCCAGCAGTGAGTCCCTGGCAGGGGAAGCTTTCTTT. It is translated as CASSESLAGEAFF.

CDR3 amino acids: CASRTDRGQFF. CDR3 DNA sequence: TGTGCCAGCAGAACAGACAGGGGACAGTTCTTC. The chain is built from TRBV7-9 and TRBJ2-1, with 8 bases lining up with TRBD1. The CDR3 has 11 amino acids. Trimming removed 6 bases from V and 13 bases from J; junction bases left unmatched: 5. CDR1 and CDR2 from the germline V gene are SEHNR and FQNEAQ (reference sequence).

The chain is built from TRBV6-5 and TRBJ1-6; a weak D match, TRBD1 (5 bases). V was clipped by 7 bases and J by 9 bases, with 13 bases between them. There are 13 residues in the CDR3. CDR1 and CDR2 from the germline V gene are MNHEY and SVGAGI. DNA for the CDR3: TGTGCCAGCATGGCCAGGGAGGGTTCACCCCTCCACTTT. Its protein is CASMAREGSPLHF.

This clone was seen once. The chain is built from TRBV7-9 and TRBJ2-3; D is perhaps TRBD1 (5 bases). This CDR3 comprises 14 residues. The germline CDR1 and CDR2 sequences are SEHNR and FQNEAQ (reference sequence). Between the trimmed V and J ends, which lost 1 base and 6 bases, there was a span of 11 bases. The CDR3 DNA is TGTGCCAGCAGCTTAGATCCAGGGTCGGATACGCAGTATTTT. This gives the protein CASSLDPGSDTQYF. Full variable domain (remainder filled in from reference TRBV7-9 and TRBJ2-3): DTGVSQNPRHKITKRGQNVTFRCDPISEHNRLYWYRQTLGQGPEFLTYFQNEAQLEKSRLLSDRFSAERPKGSFSTLEIQRTEQGDSAMYLCASSLDPGSDTQYFGPGTRLTVL.

This chain connects TRBV4-2 to TRBJ2-5; 11 positions match TRBD2. Germline CDR1 reads LGHNA; CDR2 reads YNFKEQ. The V and J ends lost 0 bases and 5 bases, in that order; junction bases with no gene match: 8. The CDR3 consists of 17 residues. CDR3 in amino acids: CASSQDLSGGAGETQYF. As DNA, the CDR3 is TGTGCCAGCAGCCAAGATCTTAGCGGGGGGGCTGGGGAGACCCAGTACTTC.

V and J are TRBV12-5 and TRBJ1-5, with unresolved D. Trimming pared 6 bases from V and 5 bases from J, leaving 8 bases between. Per the germline V gene, CDR1 is LGHNT and CDR2 is FRNRAP. This CDR3 contains 12 residues. DNA of the CDR3: TGTGCTAGTGGCCTGCCGGATCAGCCCCAGCATTTT. It encodes CASGLPDQPQHF.

The V and J genes are TRBV27 and TRBJ1-1; tentative D call: TRBD1 (5 bases). The V gene lost 6 bases and the J gene lost 7 bases, with 12 bases spanning the gap. Germline CDR1 MNHEY, CDR2 SMNVEV (reference sequence). The CDR3 is made up of 12 amino acids. In nucleotides, the CDR3 is TGTGCCAGCAGCCGCGGAGGGGTTGAAGCTTTCTTT. Its protein product is CASSRGGVEAFF.

This clone was seen only once. The V and J genes are TRBV3-1 (or the pseudogene TRBV3-2) and TRBJ2-6, with no clear D. V was pared by 5 bases and J by 0 bases, with 17 bases between. The CDR3 extends over 18 amino acids. Per the germline V gene, CDR1 is LGHDT and CDR2 is YNNKEL (reference sequence). The CDR3 DNA reads as TGTGCCAGCAGCTCACAAGCGTCGGTGATCTCTGGGGCCAACGTCCTGACTTTC. It is translated as CASSSQASVISGANVLTF.

CDR3 sequence: CASSLRRDADTQYF. CDR3 in DNA: TGTGCCAGCAGCCTCCGGCGGGACGCAGATACGCAGTATTTT. The chain combines TRBV7-8 with TRBJ2-3, with a tentative D call TRBD2 (6 bases). The CDR3 contains 14 residues. With 5 bases removed from V and 4 bases from J, the gap between germline ends came to 13 bases. Germline CDR1 and CDR2: SGHVS and FQNEAQ.

CDR3: CASSLNRGLSSYNEQFF. DNA for the CDR3: TGTGCCAGCAGCTTAAACAGGGGGCTCAGCTCCTACAATGAGCAGTTCTTC. The chain uses TRBV5-5 and TRBJ2-1; 9 bases are a match to TRBD1. With 2 bases clipped from V and 0 bases from J, the junction kept 6 bases outside the gene matches. The CDR3 is made up of 17 amino acids. Germline values: CDR1 SGHKS, CDR2 YYEKEE (reference sequence).

V usage is TRBV5-4 and J usage is TRBJ1-1, with D possibly being TRBD1 (6 bases). Germline V gene data show CDR1 as SGHNT and CDR2 as YYREEE (reference sequence). Trimming pared 0 bases from V and 4 bases from J, leaving 10 bases between. The CDR3 length is 14 residues. The CDR3 bases are TGTGCCAGCAGCTTGGTGGGGGCCGGCACTGAAGCTTTCTTT. Protein: CASSLVGAGTEAFF.

V is TRBV2 and J is TRBJ2-7; 9 bases map to TRBD1. V was clipped by 6 bases and J by 4 bases; unmatched bases: 7. Germline CDR1 SNHLY, CDR2 FYNNEI. This CDR3 region has 14 residues. CDR3 region: CASSRDRVRYEQYF. The CDR3 bases are TGTGCCAGCAGCCGGGACAGGGTAAGGTACGAGCAGTACTTC.